This T cell receptor beta chain was sequenced in a study of naive and memory T cell subsets. Study-wide findings and caveats: TCR transcript changes with activation or differentiation may affect this RNA method.

The germline CDR1 and CDR2 sequences are SQVTM and ANQGSEA. V shed 7 bases and J shed 0 bases, with 13 bases lying between them. The CDR3 totals 14 residues. The library had UMIs added by 3' ligation of an oligonucleotide to TCR cDNA. Whole blood, roughly 2.4 ml, came from adult healthy volunteers. Input was about 1 to 1000 ng of DNase-treated total RNA without cell sorting. Many counts were recorded for this clonotype. Its antigen is currently unknown. Ligated cDNA underwent four rounds of PCR with nested alpha and beta constant region primers and SP2. Alpha and beta constant region primers primed reverse transcription for blood and skin samples. TCRdb reanalysed the 5' RACE reads using MiXCR and keeps one entry per CDR3 protein. The sample holds roughly 60,000 distinct CDR3 sequences, 7.2% seen once.

This TCR came from a male donor in good health. The chain combines TRBV29-1 with TRBJ1-5; weak D call: TRBD1 (6 bases). This CDR3 is CSEQDSYSNQPQHF. CDR3 bases: TGCAGCGAACAGGACAGCTATAGCAATCAGCCCCAGCATTTT.